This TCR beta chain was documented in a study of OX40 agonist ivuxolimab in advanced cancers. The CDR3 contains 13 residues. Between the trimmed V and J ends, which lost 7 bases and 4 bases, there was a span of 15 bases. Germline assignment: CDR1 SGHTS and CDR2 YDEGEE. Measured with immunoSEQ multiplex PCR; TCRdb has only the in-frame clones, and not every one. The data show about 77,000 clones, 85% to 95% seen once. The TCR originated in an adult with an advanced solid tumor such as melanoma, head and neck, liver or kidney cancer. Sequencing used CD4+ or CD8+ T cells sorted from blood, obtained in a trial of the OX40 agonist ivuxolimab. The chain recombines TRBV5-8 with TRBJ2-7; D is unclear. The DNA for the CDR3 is TGTGCCAGCCGCTCCCTGGACGGGTACGAGCAGTACTTC. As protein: CASRSLDGYEQYF.